The text below deals with one TCR beta chain. The antigen is undetermined. Germline V lookup: CDR1 MNHEY, CDR2 SMNVEV (reference sequence). The CDR3 consists of 19 residues. V lost 5 bases to trimming and J lost 0 bases; unmatched junction nucleotides: 11. Profiling relied on immunoSEQ multiplex PCR, and the TCRdb table lists in-frame clones only, not all of them. The table has about 73,000 clones, about 87% seen once. The sample is drawn from a study of OX40 agonist ivuxolimab in advanced cancers. Study information: Patient treatment consisted of intravenous ivuxolimab administration every 2 weeks at 0.01 to 10 mg/kg. Of the patients, three showed partial responses, one with hepatocellular carcinoma and two with cutaneous melanoma.

Study conclusions and caveats: Clonal expansion by week 6 occurred in CD4+ and CD8+ blood T cells (at 0.1 to 3.0 mg/kg).

This specimen was CD4+ or CD8+ T cells sorted from blood, taken in a trial of the OX40 agonist ivuxolimab. The clonotype comes from an adult with an advanced solid tumor such as melanoma, head and neck, liver or kidney cancer. V gene TRBV27 combines with J gene TRBJ2-1, with 12 positions matching TRBD2. CDR3: CASSIVTSGSASSYNEQFF. As DNA, the CDR3 is TGTGCCAGCAGTATCGTGACTAGCGGGAGTGCGAGCTCCTACAATGAGCAGTTCTTC.